These 18 T cell receptor beta chains were all obtained from the same sample, sequenced in a study of control samples from healthy donors and cancer patients. Method: immunoSEQ multiplex PCR; TCRdb's copy keeps in-frame clones and lacks some. Of more than 5,500 clones listed, over 60% are singletons. Material: formalin-fixed, paraffin-embedded tissue. These receptors were collected from a male donor with melanoma.

The V call is TRBV5-6, the J call TRBJ1-3, with D maybe TRBD1 (6 bases). This CDR3 contains 17 residues. From germline, CDR1 is SGHDT and CDR2 YYEEEE. V lost 0 bases to trimming and J lost 1 base, with 14 bases between them. The CDR3 sequence: CASSLGSVGASGNTIYF. In DNA form, the CDR3 reads TGTGCCAGCAGCTTGGGTAGCGTGGGGGCGTCTGGAAACACCATATATTTT.

The chain has TRBV7-2 and TRBJ2-1; D ambiguous. CDR1 and CDR2 from the germline V gene are SGHTA and FQGNSA. The CDR3 has 13 amino acids. V gave up 4 bases and J gave up 6 bases, with 10 bases separating them. The CDR3 nucleotides are TGTGCCAGCAGCTCGACCCCCTCCAATGAGCAGTTCTTC. Encoded protein: CASSSTPSNEQFF.

The chain is built from TRBV7-2 and TRBJ2-7, with 7 nucleotides matching TRBD2. This CDR3 has 13 amino acids. V dropped 5 bases and J dropped 3; count of bases not matched to a gene: 4. Germline loops: CDR1 SGHTA, CDR2 FQGNSA. CDR3 DNA sequence: TGTGCCAGCAGCCTCCAGCGGGACTACGAGCAGTACTTC. Amino acid sequence: CASSLQRDYEQYF.

This clone was observed once. CDR3 nucleotide sequence: TGTGCCAGCAGCTCGACAAGGTCGGGTGAGCAGTTCTTC. Amino acid sequence: CASSSTRSGEQFF. This chain connects TRBV7-9 to TRBJ2-1; D gene unclear. V was cut by 4 bases and J by 9 bases, with 13 bases left in between. The V gene's germline CDR1 is SEHNR and CDR2 FQNEAQ (reference sequence). The CDR3 extends over 13 amino acids. The complete variable domain, with remaining parts taken from reference TRBV7-9 and TRBJ2-1, reads DTGVSQNPRHKITKRGQNVTFRCDPISEHNRLYWYRQTLGQGPEFLTYFQNEAQLEKSRLLSDRFSAERPKGSFSTLEIQRTEQGDSAMYLCASSSTRSGEQFFGPGTRLTVL.

A single count supports this clone. CDR3 in amino acids: CASAVSFSGNTIYF. Written as DNA, the CDR3 is TGTGCCAGCGCCGTGAGCTTCTCTGGAAACACCATATATTTT. The rearrangement links TRBV27 to TRBJ1-3; D not certain. Trimming removed 8 bases at V and 0 bases at J, with 11 bases between. The CDR3 is 14 residues long. Germline V gene lookup returns CDR1 MNHEY and CDR2 SMNVEV (reference sequence).

This clone was found a few times. V and J are TRBV9 and TRBJ2-1; D gene ambiguous. The germline CDR1 and CDR2 sequences are SGDLS and YYNGEE. V was pared by 2 bases and J by 5 bases, with 14 bases between. The CDR3 length is 15 residues. CDR3 protein: CASSVLVGGNNEQFF. For the CDR3, the DNA is TGTGCCAGCAGCGTTCTAGTCGGCGGAAACAATGAGCAGTTCTTC. Complete variable domain (other parts from reference TRBV9 and TRBJ2-1): DSGVTQTPKHLITATGQRVTLRCSPRSGDLSVYWYQQSLDQGLQFLIQYYNGEERAKGNILERFSAQQFPDLHSELNLSSLELGDSALYFCASSVLVGGNNEQFFGPGTRLTVL.

This clone turned up a few times. The V call is TRBV4-3, the J call TRBJ2-4; D gene ambiguous. CDR1 and CDR2 (germline): LGHNA, YSLEER. V was cut by 1 base and J by 3 bases, with 7 bases left in between. The CDR3 sequence is 14 residues long. This chain's CDR3 is CASSQGLLKNIQYF. The CDR3 nucleotides read TGCGCCAGCAGCCAAGGACTTCTCAAAAACATTCAGTACTTC.

This clone came up a few times. This chain joins TRBV7-9 and TRBJ2-7; no clear D. Trimming stripped 3 bases from V and 0 bases from J, with 0 bases between. This CDR3 contains 11 residues. From germline, CDR1 is SEHNR and CDR2 FQNEAQ (reference sequence). CDR3 residues: CASSFSYEQYF. The CDR3 coding sequence is TGTGCCAGCAGCTTCTCCTACGAGCAGTACTTC.

The rearrangement joins TRBV23-1 to TRBJ2-3; tentative D call: TRBD2 (7 bases). TRBV23-1 is given ORF status, its function remaining uncertain. The CDR3 runs 14 residues. V lost 10 bases to trimming and J lost 5 bases, with 19 bases between them. CDR3 nucleotides: TGCGCCATGGGGGGGCGGGCATGCATAGATACGCAGTATTTT. This translates into CAMGGRACIDTQYF.

To note about this clone: Given a much more abundant clone one base away, this may be a read error. The chain has TRBV28 and TRBJ2-6; 9 positions agree with TRBD1. Germline lookup yields CDR1 MDHEN and CDR2 SYDVKM. This CDR3 is 17 amino acids long. In nucleotides, the CDR3 is TGTGCCAGCAGTTCCCGACAGGGGGTAACTGGGGCCAACGTCCTGATTTTC. It translates to CASSSRQGVTGANVLIF. The variable domain in full, completed from reference TRBV28 and TRBJ2-6, reads DVKVTQSSRYLVKRTGEKVFLECVQDMDHENMFWYRQDPGLGLRLIYFSYDVKMKEKGDIPEGYSVSREKKERFSLILESASTNQTSMYLCASSSRQGVTGANVLIFGAGSRLTVL.

The sample holds a few counts of this clone. DNA for the CDR3: TGTGCCAGCAGCCAGGAAAAAGGAACTAGCGGACAAGAGACCCAGTACTTC. As protein: CASSQEKGTSGQETQYF. The V and J genes are TRBV4-2 and TRBJ2-5; 8 nucleotides match TRBD2. The germline gives CDR1 LGHNA, CDR2 YNFKEQ. The CDR3 covers 17 residues. With V trimmed by 3 bases and J by 2 bases, 11 bases remained unmatched.

The rearrangement uses TRBV24-1 and TRBJ1-1; D perhaps matches TRBD1 (6 bases). Trimming removed 4 bases at V and 11 bases at J, with 10 bases between. Germline CDR1 and CDR2: KGHDR and SFDVKD. There are 11 residues in the CDR3. The CDR3 DNA reads as TGTGCCACCAGTGACGGGACACGGGCTTTCTTT. Translation gives CATSDGTRAFF.

This sequence joins TRBV11-3 and TRBJ2-3, with 7 bases identical to TRBD2. The CDR3 is made up of 15 amino acids. Germline CDR1 reads SGHNT; CDR2 reads YENEEA. J gave up 5 bases and V 5 bases, and 10 bases lay outside the gene matches. As DNA, the CDR3 is TGTGCCAGCAGCGATCCACAGCGGGAAGGAGATACGCAGTATTTT. It yields the protein CASSDPQREGDTQYF.

The chain has TRBV6-2 or TRBV6-3 and TRBJ2-1; 8 bases map to TRBD2. The trim removed 6 bases at V and 0 bases at J, leaving 4 bases unmatched. CDR3 length equals 15 residues. In germline, CDR1 is MNHEY, CDR2 SVGEGT. This chain's CDR3 is CASSRSGSSYNEQFF. CDR3 coding DNA: TGTGCCAGCAGCCGCAGCGGGAGCTCCTACAATGAGCAGTTCTTC.

The chain couples TRBV7-2 to TRBJ2-7; D ambiguous. V was cut by 3 bases and J by 0 bases, with 9 bases left in between. This CDR3 spans 14 amino acids. Germline CDR1 is SGHTA and CDR2 is FQGNSA. Written as DNA, the CDR3 is TGTGCCAGCAGCTTGAGCAGGAACTCCTACGAGCAGTACTTC. Encoded protein: CASSLSRNSYEQYF.

The chain uses TRBV5-4 and TRBJ2-1; 13 bases line up with TRBD2. CDR1 and CDR2 from the germline V gene are SGHNT and YYREEE (reference sequence). Unmatched junction bases numbered 4, after V lost 0 bases and J lost 4 bases. The CDR3 covers 17 residues. Here the CDR3 DNA reads TGTGCCAGCAGCTTGGGGACTAGCGGGAGTACGTACAATGAGCAGTTCTTC. Translated: CASSLGTSGSTYNEQFF. Looking up the rest from reference TRBV5-4 and TRBJ2-1 gives the full variable domain: ETGVTQSPTHLIKTRGQQVTLRCSSQSGHNTVSWYQQALGQGPQFIFQYYREEENGRGNFPPRFSGLQFPNYSSELNVNALELDDSALYLCASSLGTSGSTYNEQFFGPGTRLTVL.

The chain uses TRBV5-1 and TRBJ2-7; 13 nucleotides match TRBD2. Trimming cost V 4 bases and J 7 bases; bases outside gene matches: 8. CDR3 length: 15 amino acids. Germline CDR1 SGHRS, CDR2 YFSETQ. The CDR3 sequence is CASSPDPGLAGEQYF. CDR3 nucleotides: TGCGCCAGCAGCCCTGATCCGGGACTAGCGGGAGAGCAGTACTTC.

The chain employs TRBV7-9 and TRBJ1-1; the D gene is possibly TRBD1 (5 bases). This CDR3 has 12 amino acids. Germline V lookup: CDR1 SEHNR, CDR2 FQNEAQ (reference sequence). V was trimmed by 4 bases and J by 8 bases, leaving 11 bases between them. For the CDR3, the DNA is TGTGCCAGCAGCTCGGAGGGGAACGAAGCTTTCTTT. This gives the protein CASSSEGNEAFF.